This T cell receptor beta chain was identified during a study of cytotoxic CD8 clonotypes in ibrutinib-treated CLL. Study findings and constraints: Researchers report that baseline clonality outpaced age-matched healthy donors and tracked circulating CD8+ T-cell counts.

Using immunoSEQ multiplex PCR, the repertoire was profiled, and TCRdb retains in-frame clones only, with some absent. Of 97,000 or so clones detected, about 78% appear once; the ten largest clones hold about 34%. Notes on this clone: Antigen specificity is unknown.

This CDR3 spans 15 amino acids. V lost 6 bases and J lost 0; bases outside the gene matches: 3. Germline CDR1 is MNHEY and CDR2 is SVGAGI. This clonotype originated in a human donor with chronic lymphocytic leukemia. This specimen consisted of PBMCs, obtained after 12 months of ibrutinib treatment. The gene calls are TRBV6-5 and TRBJ2-5, with 11 bases fitting TRBD2. The CDR3 sequence: CASSLAGGHQETQYF. The CDR3 DNA reads as TGTGCCAGCAGCTTAGCGGGGGGGCACCAAGAGACCCAGTACTTC.